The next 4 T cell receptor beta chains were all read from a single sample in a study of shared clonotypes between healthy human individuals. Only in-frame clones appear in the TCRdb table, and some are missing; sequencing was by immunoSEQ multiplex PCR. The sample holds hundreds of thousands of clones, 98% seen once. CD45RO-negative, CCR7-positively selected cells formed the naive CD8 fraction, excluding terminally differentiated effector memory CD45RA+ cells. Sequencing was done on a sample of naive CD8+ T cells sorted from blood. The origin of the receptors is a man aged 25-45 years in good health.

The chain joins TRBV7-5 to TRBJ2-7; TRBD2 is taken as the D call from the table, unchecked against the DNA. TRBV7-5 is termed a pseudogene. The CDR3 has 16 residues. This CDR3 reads CVRSPDIAGCSYEQYF. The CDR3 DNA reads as TGTGTCAGAAGCCCCGACATAGCGGGATGCTCCTACGAGCAGTACTTC.

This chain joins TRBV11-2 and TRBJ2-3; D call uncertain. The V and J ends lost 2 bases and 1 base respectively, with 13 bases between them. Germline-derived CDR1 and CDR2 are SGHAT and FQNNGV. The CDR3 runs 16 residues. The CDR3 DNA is TGTGCCAGCAGCTTAAACAACCCTGTGGGCACAGATACGCAGTATTTT. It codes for CASSLNNPVGTDTQYF.

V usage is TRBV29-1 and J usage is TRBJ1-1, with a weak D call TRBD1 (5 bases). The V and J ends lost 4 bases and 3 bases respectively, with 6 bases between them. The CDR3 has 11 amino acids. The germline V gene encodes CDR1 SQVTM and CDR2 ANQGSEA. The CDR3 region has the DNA TGCAGCGTTGTAGGGGACACTGAAGCTTTCTTT. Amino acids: CSVVGDTEAFF.

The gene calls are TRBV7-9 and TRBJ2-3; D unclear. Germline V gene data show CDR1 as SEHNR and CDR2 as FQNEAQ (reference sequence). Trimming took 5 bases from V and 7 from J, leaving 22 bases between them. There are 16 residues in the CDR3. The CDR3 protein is CASSARTGREVHTQYF. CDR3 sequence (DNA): TGTGCCAGCAGCGCCCGGACCGGGCGTGAGGTTCATACGCAGTATTTT.